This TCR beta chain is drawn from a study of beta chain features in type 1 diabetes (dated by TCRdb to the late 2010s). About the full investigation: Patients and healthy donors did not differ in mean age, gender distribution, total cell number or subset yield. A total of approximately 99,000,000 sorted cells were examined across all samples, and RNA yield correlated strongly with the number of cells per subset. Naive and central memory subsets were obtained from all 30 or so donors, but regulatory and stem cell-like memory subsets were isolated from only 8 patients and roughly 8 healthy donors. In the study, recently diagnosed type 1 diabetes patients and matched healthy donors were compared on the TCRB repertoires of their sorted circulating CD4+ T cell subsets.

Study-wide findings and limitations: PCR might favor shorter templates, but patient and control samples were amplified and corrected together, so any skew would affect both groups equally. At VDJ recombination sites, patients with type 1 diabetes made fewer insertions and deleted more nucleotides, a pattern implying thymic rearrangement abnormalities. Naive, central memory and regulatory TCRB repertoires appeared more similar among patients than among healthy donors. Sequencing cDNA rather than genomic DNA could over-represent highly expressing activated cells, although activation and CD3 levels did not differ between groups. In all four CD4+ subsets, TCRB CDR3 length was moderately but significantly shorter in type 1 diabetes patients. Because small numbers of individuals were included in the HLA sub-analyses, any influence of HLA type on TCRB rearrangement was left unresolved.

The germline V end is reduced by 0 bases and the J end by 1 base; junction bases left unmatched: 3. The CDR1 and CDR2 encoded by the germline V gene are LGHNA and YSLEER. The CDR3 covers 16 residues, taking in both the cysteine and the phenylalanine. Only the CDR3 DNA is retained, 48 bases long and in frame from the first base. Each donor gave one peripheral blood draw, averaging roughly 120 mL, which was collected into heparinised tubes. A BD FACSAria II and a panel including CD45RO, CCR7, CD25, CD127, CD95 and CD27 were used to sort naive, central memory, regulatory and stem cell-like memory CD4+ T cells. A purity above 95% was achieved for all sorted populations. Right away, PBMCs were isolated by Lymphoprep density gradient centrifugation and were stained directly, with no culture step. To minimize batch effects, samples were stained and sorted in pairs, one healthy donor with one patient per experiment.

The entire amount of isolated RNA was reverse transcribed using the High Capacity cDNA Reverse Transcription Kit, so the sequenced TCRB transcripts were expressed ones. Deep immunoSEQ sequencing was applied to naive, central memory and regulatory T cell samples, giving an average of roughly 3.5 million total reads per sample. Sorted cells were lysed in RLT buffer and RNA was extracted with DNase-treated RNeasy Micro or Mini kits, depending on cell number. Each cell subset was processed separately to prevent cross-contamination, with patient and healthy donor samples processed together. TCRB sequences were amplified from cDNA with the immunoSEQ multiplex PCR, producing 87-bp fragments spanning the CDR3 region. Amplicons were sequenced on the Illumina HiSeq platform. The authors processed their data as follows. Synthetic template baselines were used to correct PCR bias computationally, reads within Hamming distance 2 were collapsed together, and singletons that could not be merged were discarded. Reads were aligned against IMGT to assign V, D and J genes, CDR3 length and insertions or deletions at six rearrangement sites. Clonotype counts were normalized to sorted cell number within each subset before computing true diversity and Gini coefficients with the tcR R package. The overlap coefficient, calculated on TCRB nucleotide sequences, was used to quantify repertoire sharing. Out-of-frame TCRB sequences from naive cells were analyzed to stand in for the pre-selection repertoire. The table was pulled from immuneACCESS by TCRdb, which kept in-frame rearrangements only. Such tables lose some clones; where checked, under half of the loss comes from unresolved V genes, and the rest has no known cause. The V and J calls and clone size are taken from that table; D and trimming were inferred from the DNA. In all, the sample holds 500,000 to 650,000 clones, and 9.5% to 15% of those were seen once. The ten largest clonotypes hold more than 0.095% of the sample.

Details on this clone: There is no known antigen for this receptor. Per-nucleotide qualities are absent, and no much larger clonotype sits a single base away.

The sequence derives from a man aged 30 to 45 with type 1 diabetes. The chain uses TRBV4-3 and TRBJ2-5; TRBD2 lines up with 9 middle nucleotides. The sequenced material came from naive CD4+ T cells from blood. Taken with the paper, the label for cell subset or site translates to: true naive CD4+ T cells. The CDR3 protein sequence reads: CASSQEGGGAQETQYF. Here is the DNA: TGCGCCAGCAGCCAAGAAGGCGGGGGGGCCCAAGAGACCCAGTACTTC.